This entry features one T cell receptor beta chain sequence. No antigen is known for it. The source of the sample is a study of blood T cell dynamics during melanoma immunotherapy. Clones were read by immunoSEQ multiplex PCR, and TCRdb kept only the in-frame ones, dropping some. The sample shows approximately 3,700 clones, approximately 96% of them seen only once. Notes on the study in general: It remained unknown if the driving T cell clones were melanoma-specific.

Indicated time point: week 3, after first cycle of checkpoint inhibitor. V was pared by 5 bases and J by 3 bases, with 11 bases between. CDR3 length equals 13 residues. The germline V gene encodes CDR1 LNHNV and CDR2 YYDKDF (reference sequence). The J gene is TRBJ2-7, the V gene TRBV15, with D possibly being TRBD1 or TRBD2 (5 bases each). This receptor was identified in a human donor with melanoma. Here the sequenced sample was effector memory CD8+ T cells from blood, taken from a patient treated with checkpoint blockade. CDR3 residues: CATSLGRLYEQYF. The CDR3 DNA reads TGTGCCACCAGCTTGGGACGGCTCTACGAGCAGTACTTC.